The text below deals with one TCR beta chain. No antigen is known for it. Terminally differentiated effector memory CD45RA+ cells were excluded from the naive CD8 cells, which were CD45RO-negative and positively selected for CCR7. Original methodology: ImmunoSEQ supplied junction-only sequences lacking quality scores, so filtering was different. Profiling relied on immunoSEQ multiplex PCR, and the TCRdb table lists in-frame clones only, not all of them. For V, J and clone size, that table is used; D and trimming come from the DNA. The table includes roughly 650,000 clones, about 96% detected once. This sample was taken from a study of shared clonotypes between healthy human individuals. The study, taken as a whole, reports: Donor clonotype sharing was expected to depend on sequencing depth. Lower generation probabilities were found for non-shared clonotypes than for those shared by all four donors. With a handful of donors compared, roughly 5% of naive CD4 clonotypes were shared.

The CDR3 length is 16 residues. V was pared by 3 bases and J by 6 bases, with 21 bases between. Germline assignment: CDR1 MDHEN and CDR2 SYDVKM. The sequenced sample was naive CD8+ T cells sorted from blood. The chain links TRBV28 to TRBJ2-7; either TRBD1 or TRBD2 may fit D (5 bases each). This TCR derives from a woman in her 30s in good health. This chain's CDR3 is CASSFPEGQGASEQYF. For the CDR3, the DNA is TGTGCCAGCAGTTTCCCCGAGGGGCAGGGTGCCTCCGAGCAGTACTTC.